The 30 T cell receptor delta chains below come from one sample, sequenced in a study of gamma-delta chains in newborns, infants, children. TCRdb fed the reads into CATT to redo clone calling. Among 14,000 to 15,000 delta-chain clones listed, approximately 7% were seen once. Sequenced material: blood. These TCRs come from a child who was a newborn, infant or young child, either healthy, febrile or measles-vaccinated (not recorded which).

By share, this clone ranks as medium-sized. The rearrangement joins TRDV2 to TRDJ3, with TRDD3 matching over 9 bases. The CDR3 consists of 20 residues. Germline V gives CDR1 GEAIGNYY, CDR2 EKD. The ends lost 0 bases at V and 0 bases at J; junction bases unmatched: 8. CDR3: CACDTVLGELSSWDTRQMFF. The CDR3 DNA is TGTGCCTGTGACACCGTACTGGGGGAGCTCAGCTCCTGGGACACCCGACAGATGTTTTTC.

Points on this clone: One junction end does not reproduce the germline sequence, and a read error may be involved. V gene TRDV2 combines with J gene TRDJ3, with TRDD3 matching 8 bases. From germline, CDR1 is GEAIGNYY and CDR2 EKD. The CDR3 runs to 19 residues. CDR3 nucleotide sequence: TGTGCCTGCGACACCGTAGGGGGGGATAAAACCTGGGACGCCCGACAGATGTTTTTC. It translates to CACDTVGGDKTWDARQMFF.

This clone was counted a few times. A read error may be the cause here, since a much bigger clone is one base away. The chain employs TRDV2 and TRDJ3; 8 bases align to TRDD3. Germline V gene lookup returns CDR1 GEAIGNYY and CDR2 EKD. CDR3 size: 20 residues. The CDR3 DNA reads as TGTGCCTGTGACACCGTACTGGGGGTTACCAGCTCCCGGGACACCCGACAGATGTTTTTC. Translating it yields CACDTVLGVTSSRDTRQMFF.

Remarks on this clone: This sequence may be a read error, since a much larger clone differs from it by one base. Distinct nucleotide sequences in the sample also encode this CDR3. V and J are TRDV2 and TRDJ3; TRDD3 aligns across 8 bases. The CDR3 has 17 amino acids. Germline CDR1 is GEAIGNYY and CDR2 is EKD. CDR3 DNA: TGTGCCTGTGACAATACTGGGGGCTCCTGGGACACCCGGCAGATGTTTTTC. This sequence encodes CACDNTGGSWDTRQMFF.

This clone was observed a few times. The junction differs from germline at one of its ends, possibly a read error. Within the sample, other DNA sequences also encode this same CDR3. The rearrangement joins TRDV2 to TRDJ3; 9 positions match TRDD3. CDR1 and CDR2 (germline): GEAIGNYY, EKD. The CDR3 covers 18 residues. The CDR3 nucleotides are TGTGCCTGTGACAAACTGGGGGAAAGCTCCTGGGACACCCGGCAGATGTTTTTC. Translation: CACDKLGESSWDTRQMFF.

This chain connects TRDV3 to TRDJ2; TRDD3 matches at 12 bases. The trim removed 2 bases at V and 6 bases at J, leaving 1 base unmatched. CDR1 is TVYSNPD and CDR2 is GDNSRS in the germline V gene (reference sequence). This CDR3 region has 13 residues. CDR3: CAFAGGYAAQLFF. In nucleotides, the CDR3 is TGTGCCTTTGCTGGGGGATACGCAGCACAACTCTTCTTT.

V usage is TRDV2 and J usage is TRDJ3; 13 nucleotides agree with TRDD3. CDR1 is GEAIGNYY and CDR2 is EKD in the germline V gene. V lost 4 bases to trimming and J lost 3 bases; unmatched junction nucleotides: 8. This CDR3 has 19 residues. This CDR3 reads CACDVLGDTKDWDTRQMFF. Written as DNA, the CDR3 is TGTGCCTGTGATGTACTGGGGGATACGAAGGACTGGGACACCCGACAGATGTTTTTC.

The CDR3 loop reads CACDTVGGGYWDTRQMFF. CDR3 DNA sequence: TGTGCCTGTGACACCGTCGGTGGGGGATACTGGGACACCCGACAGATGTTTTTC. This sequence joins TRDV2 and TRDJ3; 9 positions agree with TRDD3. The CDR3 totals 18 residues. The V gene end was trimmed by 0 bases and the J gene end by 3 bases; junction bases not matched to a gene: 5. Germline loops: CDR1 GEAIGNYY, CDR2 EKD.

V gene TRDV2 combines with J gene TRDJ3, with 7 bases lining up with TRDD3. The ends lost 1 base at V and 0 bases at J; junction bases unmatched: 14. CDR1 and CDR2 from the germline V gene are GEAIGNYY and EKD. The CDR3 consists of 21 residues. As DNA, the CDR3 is TGTGCCTGTGACACTTTGGGATGGGGGACTTCAAGCTCCTGGGACACCCGACAGATGTTTTTC. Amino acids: CACDTLGWGTSSSWDTRQMFF.

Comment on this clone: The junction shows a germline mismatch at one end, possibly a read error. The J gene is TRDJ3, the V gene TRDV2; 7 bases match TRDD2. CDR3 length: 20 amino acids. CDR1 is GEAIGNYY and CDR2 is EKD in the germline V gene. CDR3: CACDPVPSWVVSWDTRQMFF. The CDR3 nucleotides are TGTGCCTGTGACCCGGTTCCTTCCTGGGTGGTCTCCTGGGACACCCGCCAGATGTTTTTC.

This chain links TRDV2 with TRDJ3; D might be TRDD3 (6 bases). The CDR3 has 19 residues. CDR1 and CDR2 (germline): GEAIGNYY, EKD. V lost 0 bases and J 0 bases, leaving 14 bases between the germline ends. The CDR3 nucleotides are TGTGCCTGTGACACCTGGGGGTCTCCTCGCTCCTGGGACACCCGACAGATGTTTTTC. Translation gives CACDTWGSPRSWDTRQMFF.

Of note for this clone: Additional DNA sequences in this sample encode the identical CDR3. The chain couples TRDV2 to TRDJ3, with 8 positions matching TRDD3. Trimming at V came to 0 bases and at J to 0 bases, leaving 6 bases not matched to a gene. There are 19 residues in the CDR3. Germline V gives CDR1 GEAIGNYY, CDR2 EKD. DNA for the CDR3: TGTGCCTGTGACACCGTGGGATACGGGAGCTCCTGGGACACCCGACAGATGTTTTTC. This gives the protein CACDTVGYGSSWDTRQMFF.

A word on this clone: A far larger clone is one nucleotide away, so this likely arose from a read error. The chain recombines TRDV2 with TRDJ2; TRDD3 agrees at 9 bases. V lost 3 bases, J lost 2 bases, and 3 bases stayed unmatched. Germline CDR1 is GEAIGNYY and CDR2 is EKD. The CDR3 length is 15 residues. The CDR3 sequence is CACDVLGELTAQLFF. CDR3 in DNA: TGTGCCTGTGACGTACTGGGGGAATTGACAGCACAACTCTTCTTT.

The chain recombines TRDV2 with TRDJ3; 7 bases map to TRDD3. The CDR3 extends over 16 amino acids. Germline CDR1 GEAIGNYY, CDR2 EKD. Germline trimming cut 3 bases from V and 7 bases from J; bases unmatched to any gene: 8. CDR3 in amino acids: CACDSLGAPDTRQMFF. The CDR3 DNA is TGTGCCTGTGACTCGCTGGGGGCCCCCGACACCCGACAGATGTTTTTC.

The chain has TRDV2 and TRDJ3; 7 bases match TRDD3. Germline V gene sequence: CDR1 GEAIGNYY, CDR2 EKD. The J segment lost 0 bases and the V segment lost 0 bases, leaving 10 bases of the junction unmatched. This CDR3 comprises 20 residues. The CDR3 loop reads CACDTVTTGVYSWDTRQMFF. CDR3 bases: TGTGCCTGTGACACCGTTACCACTGGGGTATACTCCTGGGACACCCGACAGATGTTTTTC.

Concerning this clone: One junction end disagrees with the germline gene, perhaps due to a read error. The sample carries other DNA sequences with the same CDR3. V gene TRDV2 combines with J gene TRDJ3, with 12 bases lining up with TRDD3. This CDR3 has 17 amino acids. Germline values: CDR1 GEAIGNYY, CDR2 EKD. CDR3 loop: CACDVLGDTWDTRQMFF. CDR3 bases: TGTGCCTGTGATGTACTGGGGGATACCTGGGATACCCGACAGATGTTTTTC.

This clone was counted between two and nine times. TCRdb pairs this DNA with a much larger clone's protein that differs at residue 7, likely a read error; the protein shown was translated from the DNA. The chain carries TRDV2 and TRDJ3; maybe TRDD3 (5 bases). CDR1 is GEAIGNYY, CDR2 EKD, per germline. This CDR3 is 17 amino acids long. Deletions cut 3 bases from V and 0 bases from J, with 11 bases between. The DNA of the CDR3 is TGTGCCTGTGACTACTGGATGAGCTCCTGGGACACCCGACAGATGTTTTTC. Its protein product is CACDYWMSSWDTRQMFF.

This CDR3 reads CAASAGGYLTAQLFF. CDR3 DNA: TGTGCAGCAAGCGCTGGGGGATACTTGACAGCACAACTCTTCTTT. The chain links TRAV29/DV5 to TRDJ2; 11 nucleotides line up with TRDD3. Germline V gene lookup returns CDR1 NSMFDY and CDR2 ISSIKDK. The ends lost 0 bases at V and 2 bases at J; junction bases unmatched: 0. This CDR3 has 15 amino acids. The whole variable domain, filled in from reference TRAV29/DV5 and TRDJ2, reads DQQVKQNSPSLSVQEGRISILNCDYTNSMFDYFLWYKKYPAEGPTFLISISSIKDKNEDGRFTVFLNKSAKHLSLHIVPSQPGDSAVYFCAASAGGYLTAQLFFGKGTQLIVEP.

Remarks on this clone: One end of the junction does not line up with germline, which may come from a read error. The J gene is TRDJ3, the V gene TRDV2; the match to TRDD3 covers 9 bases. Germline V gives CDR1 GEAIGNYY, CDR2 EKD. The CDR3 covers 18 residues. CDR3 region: CACHTGGPSSWDTRQMFF. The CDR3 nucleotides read TGTGCCTGTCACACTGGGGGACCTAGCTCCTGGGACACCCGTCAGATGTTTTTC.

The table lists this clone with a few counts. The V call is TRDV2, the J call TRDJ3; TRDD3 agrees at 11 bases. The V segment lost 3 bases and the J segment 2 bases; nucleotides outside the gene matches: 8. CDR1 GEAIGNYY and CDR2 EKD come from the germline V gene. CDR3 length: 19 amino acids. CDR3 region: CACDGLGDKGTWDTRQMFF. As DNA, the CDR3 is TGTGCCTGTGACGGACTGGGGGATAAGGGGACCTGGGACACCCGACAGATGTTTTTC.

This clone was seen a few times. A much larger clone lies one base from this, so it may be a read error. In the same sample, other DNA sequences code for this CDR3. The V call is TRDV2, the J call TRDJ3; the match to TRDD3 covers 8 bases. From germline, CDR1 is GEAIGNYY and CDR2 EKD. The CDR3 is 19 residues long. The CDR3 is CACDTVWFGGSWDTRQMFF. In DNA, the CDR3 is TGTGCCTGTGACACCGTATGGTTTGGGGGATCCTGGGACACTCGACAGATGTTTTTC.

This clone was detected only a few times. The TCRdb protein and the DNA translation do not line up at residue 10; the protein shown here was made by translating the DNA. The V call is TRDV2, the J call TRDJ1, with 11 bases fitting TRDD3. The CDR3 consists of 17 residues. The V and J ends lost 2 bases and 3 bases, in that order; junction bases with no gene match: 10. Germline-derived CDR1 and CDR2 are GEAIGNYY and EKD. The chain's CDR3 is CACDILGDKRGADKLIF. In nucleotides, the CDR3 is TGTGCCTGTGACATACTGGGGGATAAGCGGGGCGCCGATAAACTCATCTTT.

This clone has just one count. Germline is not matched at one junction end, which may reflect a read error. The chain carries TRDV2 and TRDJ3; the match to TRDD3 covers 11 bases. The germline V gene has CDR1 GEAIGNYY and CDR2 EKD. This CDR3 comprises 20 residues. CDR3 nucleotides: TGTGCCTGTGACTCCGTACTGGGGGATATTAGCTCCTGGGACACCCGCCAGATGTTTTTC. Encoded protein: CACDSVLGDISSWDTRQMFF.

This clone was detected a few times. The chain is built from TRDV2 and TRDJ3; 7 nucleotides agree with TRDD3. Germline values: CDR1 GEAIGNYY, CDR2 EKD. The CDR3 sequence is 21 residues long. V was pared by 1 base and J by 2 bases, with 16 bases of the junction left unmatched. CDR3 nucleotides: TGTGCCTGTGACACTGTTCGGGGGGATCCCCTTAGCACCTGGGACACCCGACAGATGTTTTTC. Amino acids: CACDTVRGDPLSTWDTRQMFF.

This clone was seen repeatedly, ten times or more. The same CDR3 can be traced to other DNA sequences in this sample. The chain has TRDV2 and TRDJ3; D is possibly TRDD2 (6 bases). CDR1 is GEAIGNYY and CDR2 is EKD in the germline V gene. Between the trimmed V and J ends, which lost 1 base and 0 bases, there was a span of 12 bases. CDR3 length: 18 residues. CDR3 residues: CACDTVLPSSWDTRQMFF. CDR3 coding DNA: TGTGCCTGTGACACAGTCCTACCCAGCTCCTGGGACACCCGACAGATGTTTTTC.

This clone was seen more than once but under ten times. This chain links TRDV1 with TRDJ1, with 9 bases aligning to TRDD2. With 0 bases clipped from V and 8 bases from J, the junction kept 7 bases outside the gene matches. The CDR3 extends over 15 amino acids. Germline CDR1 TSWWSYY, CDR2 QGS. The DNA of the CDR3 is TGTGCTCTTGGGGAACTCCTCAGCCTTCCTACGAAACTCATCTTT. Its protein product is CALGELLSLPTKLIF.

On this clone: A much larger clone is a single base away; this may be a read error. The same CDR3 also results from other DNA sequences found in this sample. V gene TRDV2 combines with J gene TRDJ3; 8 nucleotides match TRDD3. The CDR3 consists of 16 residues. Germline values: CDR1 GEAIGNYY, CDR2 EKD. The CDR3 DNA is TGTGCCTGTGACACCGTTGGGGGATGGGACACCCGCCAGATGTTTTTC. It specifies CACDTVGGWDTRQMFF.

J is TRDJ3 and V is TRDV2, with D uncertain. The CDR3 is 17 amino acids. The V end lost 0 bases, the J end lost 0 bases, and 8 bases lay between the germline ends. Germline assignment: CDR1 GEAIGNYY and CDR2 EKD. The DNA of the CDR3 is TGTGCCTGTGACACCTGGTCCCTCTCCTGGGACACCCGACAGATGTTTTTC. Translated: CACDTWSLSWDTRQMFF.

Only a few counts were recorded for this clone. As DNA, the CDR3 is TGTGCCTGTGACACCCTGGGGATCCCCTCCTGGGACACCCGACAGATGTTTTTC. Its protein product is CACDTLGIPSWDTRQMFF. The gene calls are TRDV2 and TRDJ3; D possibly corresponds to TRDD3 (6 bases). Looked up from germline, CDR1 is GEAIGNYY and CDR2 is EKD. The CDR3 covers 18 residues. Trimming stripped 0 bases from V and 0 bases from J, with 11 bases between.

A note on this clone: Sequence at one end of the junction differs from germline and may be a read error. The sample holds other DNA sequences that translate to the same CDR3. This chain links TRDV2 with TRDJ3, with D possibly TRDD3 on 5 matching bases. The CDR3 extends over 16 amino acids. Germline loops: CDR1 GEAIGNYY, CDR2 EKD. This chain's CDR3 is CACDTRGIWDTRQMFF. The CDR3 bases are TGTGCCTGCGACACCCGTGGGATCTGGGACACCCGACAGATGTTTTTC.